These 27 T cell receptor beta chains came from one sample sequenced in a study of Ad26.COV2.S vaccination and SARS-CoV-2 variants. Treatment here: over 15 received Ad26.COV2.S at low or high dose, single or two shots; 5 received placebo; per-sample allocation not given. Day 63 after the first injection of vaccine or placebo was the sampling time. TCRdb keeps only in-frame clones here, not all; method: immunoSEQ multiplex PCR. The data contain 450,000 to 550,000 clones, approximately 92% of them singletons. The specimen comprised peripheral blood, sampled in a trial of Ad26.COV2.S vaccine versus placebo. The receptors originated from a person aged 18 to 59 who received the Ad26.COV2.S COVID-19 vaccine or a placebo.

The chain carries TRBV29-1 and TRBJ2-7; D unclear. V lost 4 bases to trimming and J lost 6 bases, with 16 bases between them. This CDR3 contains 13 residues. From germline, CDR1 is SQVTM and CDR2 ANQGSEA. The CDR3 is CSVVQHILGEQYF. CDR3 bases: TGCAGCGTTGTACAGCATATCCTAGGCGAGCAGTACTTC.

This chain links TRBV29-1 with TRBJ2-5, with a weak D call TRBD2 (5 bases). Per germline, CDR1 SQVTM and CDR2 ANQGSEA. Trimming removed 4 bases from V and 5 bases from J, with 11 bases in between. The CDR3 loop spans 12 amino acids. The CDR3 is CSVGGIRETQYF. The CDR3 DNA sequence: TGCAGCGTTGGAGGGATACGGGAGACCCAGTACTTC.

The count of this clone is one. The sample holds other DNA sequences that translate to the same CDR3. This sequence joins TRBV5-1 and TRBJ2-7; no clear D gene. Trimming took 2 bases from V and 2 from J, leaving 14 bases between them. The CDR3 extends over 15 amino acids. Germline CDR1 is SGHRS and CDR2 is YFSETQ. This chain's CDR3 is CASSFLFDPAYEQYF. The CDR3 nucleotides are TGCGCCAGCAGCTTTCTCTTCGACCCGGCCTACGAGCAGTACTTC.

The sample holds one count of this clone. The chain combines TRBV9 with TRBJ2-1, with 10 bases matching TRBD2. This CDR3 spans 13 amino acids. CDR1 and CDR2 from the germline V gene are SGDLS and YYNGEE. J lost 5 bases, V lost 5 bases, and 1 base had no gene match. The DNA of the CDR3 is TGTGCCAGCAGACTAGCGGGGCACAATGAGCAGTTCTTC. Amino acid sequence: CASRLAGHNEQFF.

The chain links TRBV6-2 or TRBV6-3 to TRBJ2-5; D ambiguous. The V gene's germline CDR1 is MNHEY and CDR2 SVGEGT. The CDR3 runs to 15 residues. V was shortened by 1 base and J by 5 bases, with 14 bases between the two germline ends. The CDR3 loop is CASSYFTWGEETQYF. CDR3 DNA sequence: TGTGCCAGCAGTTACTTCACGTGGGGTGAGGAGACCCAGTACTTC.

The chain recombines TRBV6-5 with TRBJ1-3; D uncertain. CDR1 and CDR2 (germline): MNHEY, SVGAGI. CDR3 length equals 14 residues. Trimming stripped 6 bases from V and 5 bases from J, with 14 bases between. CDR3 amino acids: CASSQGRRRNTIYF. In DNA form, the CDR3 reads TGTGCCAGCAGCCAAGGGAGGCGCAGAAACACCATATATTTT.

The V gene is TRBV4-3, the J gene TRBJ2-2; D remains unclear. CDR1 is LGHNA and CDR2 is YSLEER in the germline V gene. V was shortened by 4 bases and J by 0 bases, with 9 bases between the two germline ends. The CDR3 length is 15 residues. In DNA form, the CDR3 reads TGCGCCAGCAGCCGGTGGACGGCGAACACCGGGGAGCTGTTTTTT. Its translation: CASSRWTANTGELFF.

This chain links TRBV5-1 with TRBJ2-1, with TRBD2 identical over 14 bases. After removal of 3 bases from V and 1 base from J, the junction contained 9 bases not matched to a gene. Looked up from germline, CDR1 is SGHRS and CDR2 is YFSETQ. The CDR3 is 19 amino acids. Here the CDR3 DNA reads TGCGCCAGCAGCTCAAGACTAGCGGGAGGGCCGAGGTCCTACAATGAGCAGTTCTTC. Translating gives CASSSRLAGGPRSYNEQFF.

This clone was detected once. V and J are TRBV28 and TRBJ1-2; weak D call: TRBD1 (6 bases). The germline gives CDR1 MDHEN, CDR2 SYDVKM. Trimming pared 8 bases from V and 8 bases from J, leaving 15 bases between. The CDR3 is made up of 12 amino acids. In nucleotides, the CDR3 is TGTGCCAGCCTAACCCAGGGGTGGGGCTACACCTTC. It yields the protein CASLTQGWGYTF.

The V and J genes are TRBV19 and TRBJ2-7, with 7 bases that match TRBD1. This CDR3 is 13 amino acids long. Trimming took 3 bases from V and 1 from J; bases not matched to a gene: 0. CDR1 and CDR2 (germline): LNHDA, SQIVND (reference sequence). The CDR3 nucleotides read TGTGCCAGTAGTATGGGACAGTCCTACGAGCAGTACTTC. Translating gives CASSMGQSYEQYF.

The chain combines TRBV19 with TRBJ1-2; weak D call: TRBD1 (6 bases). Germline-derived CDR1 and CDR2 are LNHDA and SQIVND (reference sequence). V was cut by 7 bases and J by 0 bases, with 15 bases left in between. The CDR3 runs 15 residues. CDR3 coding DNA: TGTGCCAGTACCCGGTCACAGGGTTCTAACTATGGCTACACCTTC. Translated, it gives CASTRSQGSNYGYTF.

This chain joins TRBV11-3 and TRBJ1-2; possibly TRBD1 for D (6 bases). Germline V gene sequence: CDR1 SGHNT, CDR2 YENEEA. The ends were cut back, 4 bases at V and 8 bases at J, with 17 bases in the middle. The CDR3 extends over 14 amino acids. CDR3 DNA sequence: TGTGCCAGCAGCTATAACACAGGGTTATACGGCTACACCTTC. It encodes CASSYNTGLYGYTF.

The chain recombines TRBV15 with TRBJ1-5; 9 positions match TRBD1. The CDR3 runs to 18 residues. Germline V lookup: CDR1 LNHNV, CDR2 YYDKDF (reference sequence). V lost 5 bases and J lost 0; bases outside the gene matches: 11. CDR3 protein: CATSGRTGVPHSNQPQHF. CDR3 nucleotides: TGTGCCACCAGCGGTAGGACAGGGGTTCCCCATAGCAATCAGCCCCAGCATTTT. Together with reference TRBV15 and TRBJ1-5, the CDR3 gives the full variable domain: DAMVIQNPRYQVTQFGKPVTLSCSQTLNHNVMYWYQQKSSQAPKLLFHYYDKDFNNEADTPDNFQSRRPNTSFCFLDIRSPGLGDTAMYLCATSGRTGVPHSNQPQHFGDGTRLSIL.

The chain is built from TRBV27 and TRBJ1-6; D perhaps matches TRBD1 (5 bases). V was cut by 5 bases and J by 15 bases, with 23 bases left in between. The CDR3 has 15 amino acids. The germline gives CDR1 MNHEY, CDR2 SMNVEV (reference sequence). Written as DNA, the CDR3 is TGTGCCAGCAGTCTTACCTCACTGGGACTGCGGTACCTCCACTTT. It yields the protein CASSLTSLGLRYLHF.

The V call is TRBV13, the J call TRBJ1-5; TRBD1 might be the D (6 bases). The CDR3 runs 14 residues. Trimming took 4 bases from V and 4 from J, leaving 11 bases between them. Looked up from germline, CDR1 is PRHDT and CDR2 is FYEKMQ (reference sequence). CDR3 amino acids: CASSYQGRNQPQHF. The CDR3 region has the DNA TGTGCCAGCAGCTACCAGGGGAGGAATCAGCCCCAGCATTTT.

CDR3 bases: TGTGCCAGCAGTGAAGGACAGGGGGAGTCCTACGAGCAGTACTTC. Translated: CASSEGQGESYEQYF. This chain uses TRBV6-1 with TRBJ2-7, with TRBD1 matching 9 bases. The V segment lost 1 base and the J segment 1 base; nucleotides outside the gene matches: 2. CDR1 and CDR2 from the germline V gene are MNHNS and SASEGT. This CDR3 has 15 residues.

This clone has a handful of counts. The chain has TRBV12-3 or TRBV12-4 and TRBJ2-7; weak D call: TRBD1 (5 bases). CDR3 size: 13 residues. Trimming cost V 3 bases and J 6 bases, with 12 bases left between them. The chain's CDR3 is CASSFRQGGEQYF. The CDR3 bases are TGTGCCAGCAGTTTCCGGCAGGGCGGCGAGCAGTACTTC.

The chain uses TRBV7-3 and TRBJ2-6; D ambiguous. The CDR3 is 17 residues long. Deletions cut 5 bases from V and 0 bases from J, with 14 bases between. Germline lookup yields CDR1 SGHTA and CDR2 FQGTGA. The CDR3 sequence: CASSPRFDISGANVLTF. The CDR3, as DNA: TGTGCCAGCAGCCCTCGATTCGACATCTCTGGGGCCAACGTCCTGACTTTC.

This clone was recorded a few times. The genes are TRBV6-6 and TRBJ1-2; unclear D gene. The germline V gene encodes CDR1 MNHNY and CDR2 SVGAGI (reference sequence). The CDR3 has 15 amino acids. Trimming left V 7 bases short and J 7 bases short, with 22 bases between. This CDR3 is CASTPFSASPGGYTF. The CDR3, as DNA: TGTGCCAGCACCCCATTTAGCGCCTCACCGGGTGGCTACACCTTC.

This clone has only one observation. The chain joins TRBV18 to TRBJ1-1; no clear D. The CDR3 sequence is 13 residues long. Per germline, CDR1 KGHSH and CDR2 LQKENI. The V end was cut by 3 bases, the J end by 1 base, with 6 bases between. The CDR3 loop is CASSPNTNTEAFF. In DNA form, the CDR3 reads TGTGCCAGCTCACCCAACACGAACACTGAAGCTTTCTTT. Variable domain in full (rest from reference TRBV18 and TRBJ1-1): NAGVMQNPRHLVRRRGQEARLRCSPMKGHSHVYWYRQLPEEGLKFMVYLQKENIIDESGMPKERFSAEFPKEGPSILRIQQVVRGDSAAYFCASSPNTNTEAFFGQGTRLTVV.

This chain links TRBV4-3 with TRBJ2-6; D is possibly TRBD2 (6 bases). CDR3 size: 17 residues. Between the trimmed V and J ends, which lost 2 bases and 2 bases, there was a span of 13 bases. Germline V lookup: CDR1 LGHNA, CDR2 YSLEER. CDR3 coding DNA: TGCGCCAGCAGCCAACAACAGCCGGGAGCTGGGGCCAACGTCCTGACTTTC. Translated: CASSQQQPGAGANVLTF.

This chain joins TRBV3-1 (or the pseudogene TRBV3-2) and TRBJ1-6; D gene uncertain. The germline CDR1 and CDR2 sequences are LGHDT and YNNKEL (reference sequence). V lost 4 bases to trimming and J lost 7 bases, with 20 bases between them. The CDR3 length is 17 residues. DNA for the CDR3: TGTGCCAGCAGCCCAAACCCAGCGCGAGGCGCAAATTCACCCCTCCACTTT. Its protein is CASSPNPARGANSPLHF.

The J gene is TRBJ2-7, the V gene TRBV21-1; the table names TRBD2, a call not compared with the DNA. TRBV21-1 is annotated as a pseudogene. The CDR3 is made up of 15 amino acids. The CDR3 region is CASSQGRQFSYEQYF. The CDR3 DNA reads TGTGCCAGCAGCCAAGGGAGGCAGTTTTCCTACGAGCAGTACTTC.

The chain couples TRBV10-3 to TRBJ1-2; D unresolved. The V end lost 4 bases, the J end lost 2 bases, and 11 bases lay between the germline ends. Germline CDR1 reads ENHRY; CDR2 reads SYGVKD. The CDR3 sequence is 14 residues long. The CDR3 region is CAISAGISNYGYTF. In DNA, the CDR3 is TGTGCCATCAGTGCAGGAATCAGCAACTATGGCTACACCTTC.

V gene TRBV7-9 combines with J gene TRBJ2-1, with 7 bases that match TRBD1. Unmatched junction bases numbered 10, after V lost 5 bases and J lost 3 bases. This CDR3 comprises 16 residues. Germline V CDR1 and CDR2: SEHNR, FQNEAQ (reference sequence). The CDR3 DNA sequence: TGTGCCAGCAGCCCGGGTCAGGGGGTATACTACAATGAGCAGTTCTTC. Protein: CASSPGQGVYYNEQFF.

The chain recombines TRBV4-3 with TRBJ1-4, with D possibly being TRBD1 (6 bases). The CDR3 runs to 17 residues. Trimming removed 2 bases at V and 8 bases at J, with 21 bases between. Germline V CDR1 and CDR2: LGHNA, YSLEER. DNA for the CDR3: TGCGCCAGCAGCCAATCATCCCGCAAGGGGGGCTGGGAAAAACTGTTTTTT. It translates to CASSQSSRKGGWEKLFF.

V usage is TRBV21-1 and J usage is TRBJ1-4; TRBD1 is taken as the D call from the table, unchecked against the DNA. TRBV21-1 is a pseudogene locus. This CDR3 contains 14 residues. The CDR3 bases are TGTGCCAGCAGTGGCATCATAACTAATGAAAAACTGTTTTTT. It codes for CASSGIITNEKLFF.